Listed here are 21 T cell receptor beta chains from one sample, sequenced in a study of cytomegalovirus exposure and HLA in healthy donors. PCR was performed using 60 Vbeta and 13 Jbeta primers. Data came from immunoSEQ multiplex PCR; TCRdb stores just in-frame clones and leaves some out. There are about 120,000 clones in the sample; around 82% occur only once, and roughly 1.2% lies in the top ten. Sample: PBMCs. The receptors were gathered from a female donor in good health and CMV-seronegative.

This rearrangement joins TRBV25-1 to TRBJ2-1, with TRBD2 matching over 14 bases. CDR3 length: 17 residues. With 5 bases clipped from V and 6 bases from J, the junction kept 9 bases outside the gene matches. CDR1 is MGHDK and CDR2 is SYGVNS in the germline V gene. The DNA for the CDR3 is TGTGCCAGCAGTACCGGGACTAGCGGGAGCAAGGGCAATGAGCAGTTCTTC. It yields the protein CASSTGTSGSKGNEQFF.

The genes are TRBV9 and TRBJ2-2; 8 nucleotides line up with TRBD2. Per the germline V gene, CDR1 is SGDLS and CDR2 is YYNGEE. This CDR3 comprises 15 residues. Trimming took 4 bases from V and 2 from J; bases not matched to a gene: 4. Here the CDR3 reads CASSTSGSNTGELFF. The CDR3 coding sequence is TGTGCCAGCAGCACAAGCGGGAGCAACACCGGGGAGCTGTTTTTT.

The chain uses TRBV5-1 and TRBJ2-1; 9 bases fit TRBD1. This CDR3 region has 16 residues. In germline, CDR1 is SGHRS, CDR2 YFSETQ. With 2 bases clipped from V and 1 base from J, the junction kept 4 bases outside the gene matches. The CDR3 spells CASSFGTGNSYNEQFF. The CDR3 DNA sequence: TGCGCCAGCAGCTTTGGGACAGGGAATTCCTACAATGAGCAGTTCTTC.

The chain couples TRBV4-2 to TRBJ1-1; 9 nucleotides agree with TRBD1. Germline V gene lookup returns CDR1 LGHNA and CDR2 YNFKEQ. The CDR3 length is 16 residues. Trimming at V came to 0 bases and at J to 3 bases, leaving 5 bases not matched to a gene. In nucleotides, the CDR3 is TGTGCCAGCAGCCAAGATTGGCGACAGGGGGACACTGAAGCTTTCTTT. Its translation is CASSQDWRQGDTEAFF.

This clone was recorded only once. This sequence joins TRBV5-4 and TRBJ2-4; weak D call: TRBD2 (6 bases). This CDR3 comprises 15 residues. V lost 0 bases to trimming and J lost 8 bases, with 15 bases between them. Germline loops: CDR1 SGHNT, CDR2 YYREEE (reference sequence). The CDR3 DNA sequence: TGTGCCAGCAGCTTGGGGACGGGGGAGAGATACATTCAGTACTTC. This sequence encodes CASSLGTGERYIQYF.

For this clone: One junction end disagrees with the germline gene, perhaps due to a read error. The V gene is TRBV7-9, the J gene TRBJ2-7; 12 bases align to TRBD1. Per the germline V gene, CDR1 is SEHNR and CDR2 is FQNEAQ (reference sequence). The CDR3 has 19 residues. The CDR3 coding sequence is TGTTCCAGCAGCGACGCAGGGGGGGACAGGGGGCAGGGGGGGAGAGAGCAGTACTTC. Protein: CSSSDAGGDRGQGGREQYF.

The CDR3 loop is CASSILRNTIYF. In nucleotides, the CDR3 is TGTGCCAGCAGCATCCTCCGAAACACCATATATTTT. The chain couples TRBV7-2 to TRBJ1-3; D unresolved. CDR3 length: 12 amino acids. CDR1 and CDR2 from the germline V gene are SGHTA and FQGNSA. The V and J ends lost 5 bases and 5 bases respectively, with 7 bases between them.

The chain links TRBV6-5 to TRBJ2-3, with 14 nucleotides matching TRBD2. CDR3 length: 14 residues. Germline CDR1 reads MNHEY; CDR2 reads SVGAGI. Trimming cost V 6 bases and J 7 bases; bases outside gene matches: 3. The CDR3 region is CASRGTSGGNTQYF. The DNA of the CDR3 is TGTGCCAGCAGAGGGACTAGCGGGGGAAATACGCAGTATTTT.

V and J are TRBV5-1 and TRBJ2-3, with no clear D. Trimming shortened V by 4 bases and J by 4 bases, and 13 bases separated the two germline ends. Per the germline V gene, CDR1 is SGHRS and CDR2 is YFSETQ. The CDR3 length is 14 residues. The CDR3 DNA follows: TGCGCCAGCAGCCTCCCTGACGAGGCAGATACGCAGTATTTT. Protein: CASSLPDEADTQYF.

The chain is built from TRBV29-1 and TRBJ2-3, with TRBD1 identical over 10 bases. The CDR3 is 17 amino acids. Losses at the gene ends were 0 bases for V and 0 bases for J; bases not matched to a gene: 6. Per the germline V gene, CDR1 is SQVTM and CDR2 is ANQGSEA. The CDR3 is CSVEEGGQGISTDTQYF. CDR3 coding DNA: TGCAGCGTTGAAGAAGGGGGACAGGGGATTAGCACAGATACGCAGTATTTT.

The J gene is TRBJ1-2, the V gene TRBV7-9; D is possibly TRBD1 (5 bases). CDR3 size: 13 residues. Trimming pared 5 bases from V and 7 bases from J, leaving 14 bases between. In germline, CDR1 is SEHNR, CDR2 FQNEAQ (reference sequence). CDR3 sequence: CASSPQVRAGYTF. The CDR3 DNA sequence: TGTGCCAGCAGCCCCCAGGTCAGGGCTGGCTACACCTTC.

This rearrangement joins TRBV20-1 to TRBJ2-5, with D uncertain. CDR1 and CDR2 from the germline V gene are DFQATT and SNEGSKA (reference sequence). Trimming removed 1 base from V and 7 bases from J, with 7 bases in between. CDR3 length equals 11 residues. The CDR3 bases are TGCAGTGCTAGAGGCCCCGGGACCCAGTACTTC. Its translation is CSARGPGTQYF.

This clone was seen more than once but under ten times. J is TRBJ2-3 and V is TRBV18, with TRBD2 matching over 12 bases. The ends lost 3 bases at V and 4 bases at J; junction bases unmatched: 5. The CDR3 covers 16 residues. Germline CDR1 is KGHSH and CDR2 is LQKENI. The CDR3 DNA reads TGTGCCAGCTCACCGAAGCTAGCGGGAGGGCCAGATACGCAGTATTTT. It specifies CASSPKLAGGPDTQYF.

V and J are TRBV7-3 and TRBJ1-1; tentative D call: TRBD1 (5 bases). The CDR3 consists of 14 residues. The germline V gene has CDR1 SGHTA and CDR2 FQGTGA. Trimming cost V 1 base and J 3 bases, with 9 bases left between them. CDR3 sequence reads: CASSLSGGDTEAFF. CDR3 DNA sequence: TGTGCCAGCAGCTTAAGTGGGGGGGACACTGAAGCTTTCTTT.

The CDR3 reads CASSLPLTPSVEQYF. The CDR3 DNA follows: TGTGCCAGCAGCTTACCCCTAACTCCATCCGTGGAGCAGTACTTC. The chain recombines TRBV7-6 with TRBJ2-7; D remains unclear. This CDR3 region has 15 residues. Trimming took off 2 bases at V and 7 bases at J, with 18 bases between the two ends. The germline V gene has CDR1 SGHVS and CDR2 FNYEAQ.

This chain links TRBV2 with TRBJ2-2, with a weak D call TRBD1 (6 bases). The CDR3 loop spans 12 amino acids. The V end lost 7 bases, the J end lost 6 bases, and 9 bases lay between the germline ends. The germline V gene encodes CDR1 SNHLY and CDR2 FYNNEI. The CDR3 nucleotides are TGTGCCAGCACGACAGGAGCCGGGGAGCTGTTTTTT. Its translation is CASTTGAGELFF.

CDR3 sequence: CASSPPSGYGYTF. The CDR3 DNA is TGCGCCAGCAGCCCCCCCTCCGGCTATGGCTACACCTTC. The rearrangement joins TRBV4-1 to TRBJ1-2; D uncertain. Per germline, CDR1 MGHRA and CDR2 YSYEKL. There are 13 residues in the CDR3. Trimming cost V 4 bases and J 4 bases, with 10 bases left between them.

The count of this clone is one. This sequence joins TRBV5-1 and TRBJ1-6; 9 bases are shared with TRBD1. The CDR3 covers 18 residues. V shed 2 bases, J shed 7 bases, and the junction held 13 bases outside the gene matches. Germline CDR1 SGHRS, CDR2 YFSETQ. The CDR3 sequence: CASSLRTGANSLNSPLHF. The DNA for the CDR3 is TGCGCCAGCAGCTTACGGACAGGGGCCAACAGTTTGAATTCACCCCTCCACTTT.

This chain uses TRBV27 with TRBJ1-6, with unresolved D. Germline CDR1 and CDR2: MNHEY and SMNVEV (reference sequence). The V end lost 1 base, the J end lost 7 bases, and 14 bases lay between the germline ends. CDR3 length: 16 amino acids. The CDR3 loop reads CASSLFEAASNSPLHF. CDR3 DNA: TGTGCCAGCAGTTTATTCGAGGCAGCCTCCAATTCACCCCTCCACTTT.

V usage is TRBV9 and J usage is TRBJ2-2, with 8 positions matching TRBD1. CDR3 length equals 14 residues. Trimming cost V 6 bases and J 6 bases; bases outside gene matches: 7. Germline V gene data show CDR1 as SGDLS and CDR2 as YYNGEE. CDR3 amino acids: CASTLARGPGELFF. DNA of the CDR3: TGTGCCAGCACCCTGGCCAGGGGGCCCGGGGAGCTGTTTTTT.

The chain recombines TRBV11-2 with TRBJ2-7; 8 bases line up with TRBD1. The CDR3 length is 14 residues. CDR1 and CDR2 (germline): SGHAT, FQNNGV. V shed 8 bases and J 6 bases; nucleotides not matched to a gene: 12. Here the CDR3 DNA reads TGTGCCAGCTTCCGGGACAGGATATCGGCCGAGCAGTACTTC. The encoded protein is CASFRDRISAEQYF.